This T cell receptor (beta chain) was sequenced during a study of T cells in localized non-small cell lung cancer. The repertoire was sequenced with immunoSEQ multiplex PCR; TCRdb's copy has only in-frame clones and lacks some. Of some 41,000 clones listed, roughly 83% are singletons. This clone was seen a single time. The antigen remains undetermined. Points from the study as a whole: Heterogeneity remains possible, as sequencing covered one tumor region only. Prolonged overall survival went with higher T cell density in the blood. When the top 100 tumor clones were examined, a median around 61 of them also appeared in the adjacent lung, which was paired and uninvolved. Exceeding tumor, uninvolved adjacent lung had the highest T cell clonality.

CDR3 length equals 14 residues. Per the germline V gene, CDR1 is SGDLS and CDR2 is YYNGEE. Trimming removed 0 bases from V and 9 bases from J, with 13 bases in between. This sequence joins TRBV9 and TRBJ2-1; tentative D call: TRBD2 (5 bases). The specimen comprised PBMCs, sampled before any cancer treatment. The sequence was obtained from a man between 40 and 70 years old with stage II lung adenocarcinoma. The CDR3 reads CASSVGALSGEQFF. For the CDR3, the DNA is TGTGCCAGCAGCGTAGGGGCCCTCAGCGGTGAGCAGTTCTTC. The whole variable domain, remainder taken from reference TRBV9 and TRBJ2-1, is DSGVTQTPKHLITATGQRVTLRCSPRSGDLSVYWYQQSLDQGLQFLIQYYNGEERAKGNILERFSAQQFPDLHSELNLSSLELGDSALYFCASSVGALSGEQFFGPGTRLTVL.